The 27 T cell receptor beta chains reported below all come from one sample, sequenced in a study of beta chain features in type 1 diabetes. General study points: The study found moderately but significantly shorter TCRB CDR3s in all four CD4+ subsets of Type 1 diabetes patients.

No antigen has been identified for these receptors. The investigators reverse transcribed all of the isolated RNA, so they sequenced expressed TCRB transcripts. Produced via immunoSEQ multiplex PCR; TCRdb's table is partial and in-frame only. The data contain some 190,000 clones, 7% to 9% of them seen just once; the ten biggest clones take up roughly 0.5%. Source material: central memory CD4+ T cells from blood. All receptors come from a man aged 18-30 years with type 1 diabetes.

In this sample, this clone turned up a few times. DNA of the CDR3: TGTGCCAGCAGTGATAGGGGGAGTCAGCCCCAGCATTTT. Translated: CASSDRGSQPQHF. The V gene is TRBV6-6, the J gene TRBJ1-5; the D gene is possibly TRBD1 (6 bases). CDR1 and CDR2 (germline): MNHNY, SVGAGI (reference sequence). The CDR3 has 13 residues. The V end lost 5 bases, the J end lost 6 bases, and 11 bases lay between the germline ends.

The V call is TRBV7-9, the J call TRBJ1-4; D perhaps matches TRBD1 (6 bases). The V and J ends lost 2 bases and 7 bases respectively, with 20 bases between them. CDR1 is SEHNR and CDR2 is FQNEAQ in the germline V gene (reference sequence). CDR3 length: 17 amino acids. The CDR3 loop reads CASSLNLDSFRIEKLFF. CDR3 nucleotides: TGTGCCAGCAGCTTAAACTTGGACAGCTTCCGTATTGAAAAACTGTTTTTT.

This clone was detected a few times. V usage is TRBV30 and J usage is TRBJ1-5; no clear D gene. CDR1 GTSNPN and CDR2 SVGIG come from the germline V gene (reference sequence). This CDR3 comprises 13 residues. V was shortened by 3 bases and J by 2 bases, with 8 bases between the two germline ends. DNA of the CDR3: TGTGCCTGGAGCCAAAATGGCAATCAGCCCCAGCATTTT. Protein: CAWSQNGNQPQHF. Filled out from reference TRBV30 and TRBJ1-5, the complete variable domain reads SQTIHQWPATLVQPVGSPLSLECTVEGTSNPNLYWYRQAAGRGLQLLFYSVGIGQISSEVPQNLSASRPQDRQFILSSKKLLLSDSGFYLCAWSQNGNQPQHFGDGTRLSIL.

The genes are TRBV19 and TRBJ2-2; weak D call: TRBD1 (5 bases). This CDR3 has 14 residues. The V gene's germline CDR1 is LNHDA and CDR2 SQIVND (reference sequence). The V gene lost 5 bases and the J gene lost 6 bases, with 13 bases spanning the gap. CDR3 coding DNA: TGTGCCAGTAGTGTCCTCCAAGGGGCCGGGGAGCTGTTTTTT. Protein product: CASSVLQGAGELFF. Complete variable domain (other parts from reference TRBV19 and TRBJ2-2): DGGITQSPKYLFRKEGQNVTLSCEQNLNHDAMYWYRQDPGQGLRLIYYSQIVNDFQKGDIAEGYSVSREKKESFPLTVTSAQKNPTAFYLCASSVLQGAGELFFGEGSRLTVL.

This clone was detected only a few times. The chain couples TRBV7-2 to TRBJ2-7; 11 bases are shared with TRBD2. Germline V gene sequence: CDR1 SGHTA, CDR2 FQGNSA. The CDR3 covers 15 residues. The trim removed 5 bases at V and 3 bases at J, leaving 6 bases unmatched. The DNA of the CDR3 is TGTGCCAGCAGCAACCGACTAGCGGGGTACTACGAGCAGTACTTC. Translated: CASSNRLAGYYEQYF.

This rearrangement joins TRBV18 to TRBJ2-7, with 7 positions matching TRBD1. Germline loops: CDR1 KGHSH, CDR2 LQKENI. The CDR3 has 15 amino acids. The ends lost 3 bases at V and 2 bases at J; junction bases unmatched: 7. The CDR3: CASSPGRQGTYEQYF. CDR3 sequence (DNA): TGTGCCAGCTCACCGGGACGACAGGGAACCTACGAGCAGTACTTC. The variable domain in full, completed from reference TRBV18 and TRBJ2-7, reads NAGVMQNPRHLVRRRGQEARLRCSPMKGHSHVYWYRQLPEEGLKFMVYLQKENIIDESGMPKERFSAEFPKEGPSILRIQQVVRGDSAAYFCASSPGRQGTYEQYFGPGTRLTVT.

The J gene is TRBJ2-3, the V gene TRBV5-4; 8 nucleotides align to TRBD2. The ends lost 4 bases at V and 1 base at J; junction bases unmatched: 8. CDR3 length: 16 residues. Per the germline V gene, CDR1 is SGHNT and CDR2 is YYREEE (reference sequence). The CDR3 here is CASSARLAKRTDTQYF. The CDR3 DNA follows: TGTGCCAGCAGCGCGAGACTAGCGAAGCGCACAGATACGCAGTATTTT.

The V gene is TRBV30, the J gene TRBJ1-2; 8 bases are shared with TRBD1. CDR3 length equals 13 residues. Trimming took 5 bases from V and 7 from J; bases not matched to a gene: 9. Per germline, CDR1 GTSNPN and CDR2 SVGIG (reference sequence). The CDR3 region is CAWGGTGKSGYTF. The CDR3 region has the DNA TGTGCCTGGGGTGGGACAGGAAAGAGTGGCTACACCTTC.

This chain links TRBV5-4 with TRBJ1-2; D gene unclear. The germline gives CDR1 SGHNT, CDR2 YYREEE (reference sequence). The CDR3 spans 13 residues. Trimming took off 2 bases at V and 8 bases at J, with 13 bases between the two ends. This chain's CDR3 is CASSFNGKYGYTF. Written as DNA, the CDR3 is TGTGCCAGCAGCTTCAACGGGAAATACGGCTACACCTTC.

This clone has just a few counts. This chain connects TRBV4-3 to TRBJ1-1; D might be TRBD1 (5 bases). The germline CDR1 and CDR2 sequences are LGHNA and YSLEER. Trimming removed 0 bases at V and 10 bases at J, with 12 bases between. This CDR3 has 13 residues. The CDR3 here is CASSQEAGVGAFF. The CDR3 DNA is TGCGCCAGCAGCCAAGAAGCGGGGGTAGGAGCTTTCTTT.

The V call is TRBV5-4, the J call TRBJ1-2; 7 bases line up with TRBD1. Germline CDR1 and CDR2: SGHNT and YYREEE (reference sequence). With V trimmed by 4 bases and J by 8 bases, 8 bases remained unmatched. The CDR3 totals 13 residues. The CDR3, as DNA: TGTGCCAGCAGCCTGACAGGGTTGGAGGGCTACACCTTC. This gives the protein CASSLTGLEGYTF. Variable domain in full (rest from reference TRBV5-4 and TRBJ1-2): ETGVTQSPTHLIKTRGQQVTLRCSSQSGHNTVSWYQQALGQGPQFIFQYYREEENGRGNFPPRFSGLQFPNYSSELNVNALELDDSALYLCASSLTGLEGYTFGSGTRLTVV.

The chain employs TRBV19 and TRBJ2-5, with 8 bases identical to TRBD1. Trimming at V came to 9 bases and at J to 3 bases, leaving 6 bases not matched to a gene. Per the germline V gene, CDR1 is LNHDA and CDR2 is SQIVND (reference sequence). This CDR3 is built from 13 residues. This CDR3 reads CASADRVEETQYF. The CDR3 DNA reads as TGTGCCAGCGCGGACAGGGTTGAAGAGACCCAGTACTTC.

This clone was seen a handful of times. The rearrangement links TRBV30 to TRBJ1-5; TRBD1 matches at 8 bases. Germline V CDR1 and CDR2: GTSNPN, SVGIG (reference sequence). The CDR3 consists of 13 residues. V lost 4 bases and J lost 4; bases outside the gene matches: 3. The CDR3 nucleotides read TGTGCCTGGACTACAGGGGGGAATCAGCCCCAGCATTTT. This gives the protein CAWTTGGNQPQHF.

This clone occurred a few times. The chain is built from TRBV18 and TRBJ1-2, with D possibly matching TRBD1 (5 bases). Germline V lookup: CDR1 KGHSH, CDR2 LQKENI. V gave up 5 bases and J gave up 4 bases, with 11 bases separating them. This CDR3 has 13 amino acids. The DNA for the CDR3 is TGTGCCAGCTCAAAGACAGACTTCTATGGCTACACCTTC. It encodes CASSKTDFYGYTF.

With regard to this clone: At the DNA level, this CDR3 is encoded by other sequences in the same sample as well. The chain employs TRBV27 and TRBJ2-7; D might be TRBD1 (6 bases). Germline-derived CDR1 and CDR2 are MNHEY and SMNVEV (reference sequence). CDR3 length equals 15 residues. The V gene lost 4 bases and the J gene lost 3 bases, with 16 bases spanning the gap. Here the CDR3 reads CASSSPGQGFYEQYF. CDR3 nucleotide sequence: TGTGCCAGCAGTTCCCCGGGACAAGGCTTCTACGAGCAGTACTTC.

The V call is TRBV7-2, the J call TRBJ1-2; tentative D call: TRBD1 (5 bases). CDR3 length equals 16 residues. V lost 7 bases to trimming and J lost 3 bases, with 21 bases between them. Germline V gives CDR1 SGHTA, CDR2 FQGNSA. The CDR3 region has the DNA TGTGCCAGCACCATGACCAGGGCCCTTGTGGACTATGGCTACACCTTC. Its translation: CASTMTRALVDYGYTF.

There are many counts of this clone. The CDR3 bases are TGCGCCAGCAGCCAGAGTCCGGGACTAGAGCAGTTCTTC. It yields the protein CASSQSPGLEQFF. The V and J genes are TRBV5-1 and TRBJ2-1; TRBD2 agrees at 7 bases. J lost 10 bases, V lost 4 bases, and 8 bases had no gene match. The V gene's germline CDR1 is SGHRS and CDR2 YFSETQ. The CDR3 totals 13 residues.

This clone was counted a few times. This rearrangement joins TRBV7-2 to TRBJ2-3; TRBD2 agrees at 11 bases. CDR1 is SGHTA, CDR2 FQGNSA, per germline. The length of the CDR3 is 18 residues. V trimming: 1 base; J trimming: 1 base; junction bases outside the gene matches: 7. The CDR3: CASSLVPTSGRRTDTQYF. In DNA, the CDR3 is TGTGCCAGCAGCTTAGTCCCTACTAGCGGGAGACGCACAGATACGCAGTATTTT. Supplemented by reference TRBV7-2 and TRBJ2-3, the full variable domain reads GAGVSQSPSNKVTEKGKDVELRCDPISGHTALYWYRQSLGQGLEFLIYFQGNSAPDKSGLPSDRFSAERTGGSVSTLTIQRTQQEDSAVYLCASSLVPTSGRRTDTQYFGPGTRLTVL.

This clone was observed a handful of times. The V and J genes are TRBV7-9 and TRBJ2-7, with TRBD2 as a possible D gene (6 bases). The germline V gene encodes CDR1 SEHNR and CDR2 FQNEAQ (reference sequence). The CDR3 sequence is 14 residues long. The ends were cut back, 2 bases at V and 6 bases at J, with 14 bases in the middle. The CDR3 spells CASSLTGEVPEQYF. The CDR3 region has the DNA TGTGCCAGCAGCTTAACGGGAGAAGTCCCCGAGCAGTACTTC.

The rearrangement joins TRBV7-7 to TRBJ2-2; no clear D gene. The CDR3 consists of 14 residues. Trimming cost V 5 bases and J 2 bases, with 9 bases left between them. Germline CDR1 is SSHAT and CDR2 is FNYEAQ (reference sequence). As DNA, the CDR3 is TGTGCCAGCAGCGGGCAGAGTAACACCGGGGAGCTGTTTTTT. Amino acids: CASSGQSNTGELFF.

Notes on this clone: Other DNA sequences in this specimen translate into the identical CDR3. The gene calls are TRBV27 and TRBJ1-5; D remains unclear. Trimming left V 4 bases short and J 3 bases short, with 10 bases between. Germline V gene sequence: CDR1 MNHEY, CDR2 SMNVEV (reference sequence). This CDR3 is 14 amino acids long. The CDR3, as DNA: TGTGCCAGCAGTTCCCCGGGTAACAATCAGCCCCAGCATTTT. Amino acid sequence: CASSSPGNNQPQHF.

The table lists this clone with many counts. The chain uses TRBV21-1 and TRBJ1-2. TRBV21-1 is noted as a pseudogene. This CDR3 comprises 12 residues. The CDR3 here is CASWRVHYGYTF. CDR3 sequence (DNA): TGTGCCAGCTGGAGGGTCCACTATGGCTACACCTTC.

This clone was seen more than once but under ten times. The CDR3 sequence: CASSSGQGDPMNTEAFF. The CDR3 DNA reads TGTGCCAGCAGCTCGGGACAGGGAGACCCAATGAACACTGAAGCTTTCTTT. The chain has TRBV5-4 and TRBJ1-1; 9 bases align to TRBD1. CDR1 is SGHNT and CDR2 is YYREEE in the germline V gene (reference sequence). The junction had 9 bases not matched to a gene; V was cut back by 3 bases and J by 0 bases. This CDR3 is built from 17 residues. Full variable domain (remainder filled in from reference TRBV5-4 and TRBJ1-1): ETGVTQSPTHLIKTRGQQVTLRCSSQSGHNTVSWYQQALGQGPQFIFQYYREEENGRGNFPPRFSGLQFPNYSSELNVNALELDDSALYLCASSSGQGDPMNTEAFFGQGTRLTVV.

This clone was seen ten or more times. The rearrangement joins TRBV5-4 to TRBJ2-2; 7 bases agree with TRBD2. Trimming at V came to 9 bases and at J to 0 bases, leaving 5 bases not matched to a gene. This CDR3 contains 14 residues. Germline loops: CDR1 SGHNT, CDR2 YYREEE (reference sequence). CDR3 nucleotides: TGTGCCACGCGCGGGGGAGCGAACACCGGGGAGCTGTTTTTT. It codes for CATRGGANTGELFF.

This clone was seen only a few times. The chain employs TRBV10-3 and TRBJ2-3, with a tentative D call TRBD2 (7 bases). From germline, CDR1 is ENHRY and CDR2 SYGVKD. The CDR3 has 16 amino acids. Deletions cut 3 bases from V and 5 bases from J, with 18 bases between. The CDR3 protein is CAISEGLGGALDTQYF. CDR3 DNA: TGTGCCATCAGTGAAGGGTTAGGGGGGGCGTTAGATACGCAGTATTTT.

The chain carries TRBV7-2 and TRBJ1-5; no firm D call. CDR1 is SGHTA, CDR2 FQGNSA, per germline. The CDR3 contains 13 residues. V dropped 6 bases and J dropped 0 bases, with 6 bases sitting between them. The CDR3 loop reads CASSRDSNQPQHF. CDR3 nucleotides: TGTGCCAGCAGTCGAGATAGCAATCAGCCCCAGCATTTT.

This clone was detected only a few times. The chain recombines TRBV7-8 with TRBJ1-2, with 9 bases aligning to TRBD1. The V and J ends lost 5 bases and 7 bases, in that order; junction bases with no gene match: 8. The germline V gene encodes CDR1 SGHVS and CDR2 FQNEAQ. The CDR3 has 14 amino acids. CDR3: CASSPDRGWGGYTF. DNA of the CDR3: TGTGCCAGCAGCCCGGACAGGGGATGGGGTGGCTACACCTTC.